Listed below are T cell receptor beta chains from one sample, sequenced in a study of blood T cells in healthy people across ages. In TCRdb, the 5' RACE reads were re-called with MiXCR into one record per CDR3 protein. The sample gives 710,000 or so distinct CDR3 sequences, about 34% of which show up once; roughly 15% is in the top ten. The sequencing sample was made of blood. Receptors originate from an elderly woman in good health. CDR3s include the opening cysteine and the closing phenylalanine or tryptophan. A D gene is named only where the DNA matches it firmly. Clone size appears in some rows only: once, few, many, or a class for an expanded clone.

size	J	length	V	D	DNA	CDR3
few	TRBJ2-5	16	TRBV20-1	-	TGCAGTGCTTTAACCTACCGTGTTGAGGGGTACAATGAGCAGTACTTC	CSALTYRVEGYNEQYF
-	TRBJ1-1	17	TRBV16	-	TGTGCCAGCAGCCAACGAGATACAGGAATTGGGTCCTATGAAGCTTTCTTT	CASSQRDTGIGSYEAFF
many	TRBJ1-2	14	TRBV20-1	-	TGCAGTGCGGTGGGGGGGCAAGATAACTATGGCTACACCTTC	CSAVGGQDNYGYTF
-	TRBJ1-2	14	TRBV7-9	-	TGTGCCAGCAGTGAAGGACTGTATAACTTTGGCTACACCTTC	CASSEGLYNFGYTF
many	TRBJ2-7	15	TRBV4-1	TRBD1	TGCGCCAGCAGCCAAGTCCTGGGACAGGGCTACGAGCAGTACTTC	CASSQVLGQGYEQYF
many	TRBJ2-4	17	TRBV6-2/TRBV6-3	-	TGTGCCAGCAGTTACCCTCTCGAGGGGCTAGCCAAAAACATTCAGTACTTC	CASSYPLEGLAKNIQYF
many	TRBJ2-3	15	TRBV4-1	-	TGCGCCAGCAGCCAAGTGAGAGCCTTTGGGGATACGCAGTATTTT	CASSQVRAFGDTQYF
-	TRBJ2-1	14	TRBV12-3/TRBV12-4	TRBD2	TGTGCCAGCAGTTCAGCGGGGGGGCTCAATGAGCAGTTCTTC	CASSSAGGLNEQFF
many	TRBJ2-7	13	TRBV10-3	TRBD1	TGTGCCACCGATAGACAGGGAAGAAATGAGCAGTACTTC	CATDRQGRNEQYF
-	TRBJ2-7	13	TRBV9	-	TGTGCCAACAGCGTAGCTCCCGGCTACGAGCAGTACTTC	CANSVAPGYEQYF